The T cell receptor beta chain described here comes from a study of cytomegalovirus exposure and HLA in healthy donors. The study, taken as a whole, reports: For cytomegalovirus status, the classifier reportedly gave diagnoses with high specificity and sensitivity. Later findings reportedly placed an Asian-associated ancestry cluster below the approximately 670-donor mean for N-insertions. A few V segments could not be told apart, such as TRBV6-2 and TRBV6-3, and were left out. V- and J-gene trimming in TCR beta was tied to a missense DCLRE1C variant by an analysis performed later.

The PCR employed 60 Vbeta primers together with 13 Jbeta primers. Repertoires were generated with immunoSEQ multiplex PCR, while TCRdb's copy carries only in-frame clones and drops some. Of under 150,000 clones listed, around 80% are singletons. To note about this clone: Its specificity is unknown.

CDR1 and CDR2 (germline): ENHRY, SYGVKD. V shed 5 bases, J shed 2 bases, and the junction held 10 bases outside the gene matches. This CDR3 comprises 16 residues. The sequenced material came from PBMCs. The chain recombines TRBV10-3 with TRBJ2-7, with 9 bases identical to TRBD2. This TCR derives from a male donor in good health and CMV-seropositive. The CDR3 loop is CAISLGVAGGPYEQYF. CDR3 nucleotides: TGTGCCATCAGTCTAGGGGTGGCGGGAGGGCCCTACGAGCAGTACTTC.